This note documents a single T cell receptor (beta chain) sequence. Its matching antigen is unknown. As to time point: cycle 4 day 1 (C4D1), after 5 to 7 weeks of nivolumab. Following autologous stem cell transplantation, relapse occurred in every patient, and exposure to brentuximab vedotin varied. Using magnetic negative selection, the CD4+ T cells were separated out of thawed PBMCs. Germline V gene lookup returns CDR1 SGHNT and CDR2 YYREEE (reference sequence). The CDR3 has 16 residues. Trimming removed 0 bases from V and 1 base from J, with 12 bases in between. The protocol was immunoSEQ multiplex PCR, while the TCRdb copy is restricted to in-frame clones and leaves out a portion. The data show 30,000 to 35,000 clones, around 80% seen once. The sample comes from a study of PD-1 blockade in classical Hodgkin lymphoma. Study as a whole: Administration of nivolumab to patients was at 3 mg/kg intravenously every 2 weeks.

General study results and limits: Baseline TCR diversity was reportedly lower in newly diagnosed patients than healthy donors. CD4+ TCR diversity climbed significantly by C4D1, unlike CD8+ TCR diversity.

This receptor was taken from a human donor with classical Hodgkin lymphoma. The chain employs TRBV5-4 and TRBJ2-3; possible D gene TRBD1, 6 bases. The source was CD4+ T cells from blood, collected before the fourth cycle of nivolumab. The CDR3 sequence: CASSLETGTRTDTQYF. The CDR3 DNA sequence: TGTGCCAGCAGCTTGGAGACCGGGACACGCACAGATACGCAGTATTTT.